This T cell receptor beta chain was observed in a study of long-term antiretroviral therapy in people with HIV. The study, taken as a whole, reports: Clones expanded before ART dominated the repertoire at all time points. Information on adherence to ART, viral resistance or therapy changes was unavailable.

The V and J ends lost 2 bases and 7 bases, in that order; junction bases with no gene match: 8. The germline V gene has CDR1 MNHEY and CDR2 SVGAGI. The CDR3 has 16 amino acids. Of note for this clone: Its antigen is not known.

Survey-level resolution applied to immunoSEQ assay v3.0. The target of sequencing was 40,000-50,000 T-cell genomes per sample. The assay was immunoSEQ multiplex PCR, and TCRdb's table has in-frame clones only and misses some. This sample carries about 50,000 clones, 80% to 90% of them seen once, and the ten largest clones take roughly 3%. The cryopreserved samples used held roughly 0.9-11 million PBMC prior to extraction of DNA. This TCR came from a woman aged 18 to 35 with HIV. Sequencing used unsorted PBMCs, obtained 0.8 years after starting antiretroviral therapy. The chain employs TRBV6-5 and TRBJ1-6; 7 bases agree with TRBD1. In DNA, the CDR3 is TGTGCCAGCAGTTACGGCAGGGGGGCTGGCAATTCACCCCTCCACTTT. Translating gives CASSYGRGAGNSPLHF.